A single sample is the source of the 16 T cell receptor beta chains below, sequenced in a study of shared clonotypes between healthy human individuals. Clones were read by immunoSEQ multiplex PCR, and TCRdb kept only the in-frame ones, dropping some. The sample lists roughly 500,000 clones, about 84% occurring once. Specimen: PBMCs. These receptors all stem from a woman between 40 and 55 years old in good health. Some clones in this sample may be carry-over from other donors' samples.

This clone was found once. This chain links TRBV2 with TRBJ2-7, with D possibly TRBD2 on 7 matching bases. Germline values: CDR1 SNHLY, CDR2 FYNNEI. There are 15 residues in the CDR3. With 6 bases removed from V and 0 bases from J, the gap between germline ends came to 15 bases. The CDR3 is CASRGGAGLSYEQYF. CDR3 bases: TGTGCCAGCAGAGGGGGGGCGGGTCTCTCCTACGAGCAGTACTTC.

J is TRBJ2-7 and V is TRBV28, with TRBD2 as a possible D gene (5 bases). Germline CDR1 MDHEN, CDR2 SYDVKM. This CDR3 region has 15 residues. V was cut by 5 bases and J by 4 bases, with 18 bases left in between. The CDR3 sequence is CASSGRGAAPYEQYF. As DNA, the CDR3 is TGTGCCAGCAGTGGCCGGGGAGCGGCTCCTTACGAGCAGTACTTC.

The gene calls are TRBV7-2 and TRBJ2-7; maybe TRBD2 (5 bases). V was shortened by 5 bases and J by 3 bases, with 14 bases between the two germline ends. CDR1 and CDR2 from the germline V gene are SGHTA and FQGNSA. The CDR3 runs 14 residues. The CDR3, as DNA: TGTGCCAGCAGCCGAGCGGACCACCTCTACGAGCAGTACTTC. Protein: CASSRADHLYEQYF.

This chain joins TRBV19 and TRBJ1-1; D unresolved. The CDR3 totals 12 residues. Looked up from germline, CDR1 is LNHDA and CDR2 is SQIVND (reference sequence). V dropped 7 bases and J dropped 7 bases, with 13 bases sitting between them. The CDR3 reads CASILDGGEAFF. Written as DNA, the CDR3 is TGTGCCAGTATCCTGGATGGCGGTGAAGCTTTCTTT.

The rearrangement joins TRBV9 to TRBJ2-2, with D perhaps TRBD1 (5 bases). The CDR3 sequence is 16 residues long. With 0 bases removed from V and 1 base from J, the gap between germline ends came to 10 bases. CDR1 and CDR2 from the germline V gene are SGDLS and YYNGEE. This CDR3 reads CASSVAGAENTGELFF. The CDR3 bases are TGTGCCAGCAGCGTAGCTGGGGCGGAGAACACCGGGGAGCTGTTTTTT.

The J gene is TRBJ1-1, the V gene TRBV12-5; D gene unclear. Germline-derived CDR1 and CDR2 are LGHNT and FRNRAP. CDR3 length equals 13 residues. V gave up 3 bases and J gave up 6 bases, with 11 bases separating them. The CDR3 sequence is CASGFGEAAEAFF. DNA for the CDR3: TGTGCTAGTGGTTTTGGGGAGGCGGCTGAAGCTTTCTTT.

This clone appeared many times. This sample also contains other DNA sequences that code for the same CDR3. CDR3 sequence: CASSAPGSTGELFF. Written as DNA, the CDR3 is TGTGCCAGCAGTGCCCCGGGATCCACCGGGGAGCTGTTTTTT. This chain joins TRBV6-4 and TRBJ2-2, with D possibly matching TRBD2 (5 bases). The CDR3 extends over 14 amino acids. Germline V CDR1 and CDR2: MRHNA, SNTAGT. V was pared by 4 bases and J by 4 bases, with 10 bases between.

On this clone itself: One base separates it from a far larger clone, so it is likely a read error. The chain recombines TRBV15 with TRBJ2-6; maybe TRBD1 (5 bases). The CDR3 has 16 residues. Germline CDR1 LNHNV, CDR2 YYDKDF (reference sequence). With 4 bases removed from V and 2 bases from J, the gap between germline ends came to 12 bases. The CDR3, as DNA: TGTGCCACCAGCATAGGCAGGGATCCTGGGGCCAACGTCCTGACTTTC. Encoded protein: CATSIGRDPGANVLTF. The full variable domain, with the rest looked up from reference TRBV15 and TRBJ2-6, is DAMVIQNPRYQVTQFGKPVTLSCSQTLNHNVMYWYQQKSSQAPKLLFHYYDKDFNNEADTPDNFQSRRPNTSFCFLDIRSPGLGDTAMYLCATSIGRDPGANVLTFGAGSRLTVL.

This rearrangement joins TRBV5-1 to TRBJ2-7, with 7 nucleotides matching TRBD2. The CDR3 spans 15 residues. J was trimmed by 0 bases and V by 3 bases; bases with no gene match: 6. Germline values: CDR1 SGHRS, CDR2 YFSETQ. The CDR3 loop is CASSSTSTSSYEQYF. Here the CDR3 DNA reads TGCGCCAGCAGCTCGACTAGCACGAGCTCCTACGAGCAGTACTTC.

The V and J genes are TRBV28 and TRBJ2-5; 7 nucleotides match TRBD1. CDR1 and CDR2 (germline): MDHEN, SYDVKM. The CDR3 sequence is 14 residues long. The V and J ends lost 6 bases and 2 bases, in that order; junction bases with no gene match: 6. As DNA, the CDR3 is TGTGCCAGCAGATCCTCCAGGGGGCAAGAGACCCAGTACTTC. Translated: CASRSSRGQETQYF.

The table lists this clone with a count of one. The V gene is TRBV27, the J gene TRBJ2-7; 8 positions match TRBD1. Germline assignment: CDR1 MNHEY and CDR2 SMNVEV (reference sequence). After removal of 0 bases from V and 7 bases from J, the junction contained 8 bases not matched to a gene. The CDR3 is 15 amino acids. This chain's CDR3 is CASSLSGRGLGEQYF. CDR3 bases: TGTGCCAGCAGTTTATCGGGCAGGGGGCTTGGAGAGCAGTACTTC.

CDR3 in amino acids: CASSPRDRAHEQYF. The CDR3 coding sequence is TGTGCCAGCTCACCAAGGGACAGGGCCCACGAGCAGTACTTC. The V call is TRBV18, the J call TRBJ2-7; 9 nucleotides line up with TRBD1. Germline lookup yields CDR1 KGHSH and CDR2 LQKENI. The CDR3 runs to 14 residues. The V gene end was trimmed by 2 bases and the J gene end by 5 bases; junction bases not matched to a gene: 4.

In regard to this clone: This likely reflects a read error, since a far larger clone is one base away. The sample has other DNA sequences that encode this CDR3 too. This chain joins TRBV5-4 and TRBJ2-3; 16 bases are shared with TRBD2. This CDR3 has 16 amino acids. Germline CDR1 reads SGHNT; CDR2 reads YYREEE (reference sequence). Here the CDR3 reads CASSSGLAGGRDTQYF. In DNA form, the CDR3 reads TGTGCCAGCAGCTCGGGACTAGCGGGAGGGAGGGATACGCAGTACTTT.

The chain has TRBV2 and TRBJ2-2, with unresolved D. The CDR3 has 13 amino acids. Trimming shortened V by 4 bases and J by 3 bases, and 6 bases separated the two germline ends. The germline V gene has CDR1 SNHLY and CDR2 FYNNEI. DNA for the CDR3: TGTGCCAGCAGTGTCGAGGACACCGGGGAGCTGTTTTTT. As protein: CASSVEDTGELFF.

The J gene is TRBJ2-7, the V gene TRBV5-1; a weak D match, TRBD2 (6 bases). There are 15 residues in the CDR3. The germline gives CDR1 SGHRS, CDR2 YFSETQ. Trimming removed 4 bases from V and 0 bases from J, with 14 bases in between. The CDR3 nucleotides are TGCGCCAGCAGCGTTTACCGGGACTCCTCCTACGAGCAGTACTTC. Translation: CASSVYRDSSYEQYF.

The V and J genes are TRBV19 and TRBJ1-1, with 7 bases matching TRBD1. The CDR3 totals 15 residues. With V trimmed by 5 bases and J by 6 bases, 12 bases remained unmatched. Germline CDR1 LNHDA, CDR2 SQIVND (reference sequence). The CDR3 is CASSRTTGTDPEAFF. The CDR3 DNA follows: TGTGCCAGTAGTCGAACGACAGGGACCGACCCTGAAGCTTTCTTT.